Listed here is a single TCR beta chain. The sample holds a few counts of this clone. Its antigen remains undetermined. The sample holds no much larger clone one base away, and base qualities are not on file. Each donor gave one peripheral blood draw, approximately 120 mL on average, collected into heparinised tubes. Using a panel that included CD45RO, CCR7, CD25, CD127, CD95 and CD27, naive, central memory, regulatory and stem cell-like memory CD4+ T cells were sorted on a BD FACSAria II. All sorted populations exceeded 98% purity. PBMCs were isolated right away by Lymphoprep density gradient centrifugation and were stained directly, without culture. To minimize batch effects, samples were stained and sorted in pairs, one healthy donor with one patient per experiment. The germline V gene gives CDR1 as SGHRS and CDR2 as YFSETQ. The CDR3 holds 15 amino acids from the cysteine to the phenylalanine. The kept DNA is CDR3 alone, 45 bases in frame from the first base. V and J lose 0 bases and 2 bases, and a span of 10 bases separates them.

The sample belongs to a study of beta chain features in type 1 diabetes (dated by TCRdb to the late 2010s). About the full investigation: Mean age, gender distribution, total cell number and subset yield were not different between patients and healthy donors. The study compared TCRB repertoires of sorted circulating CD4+ T cell subsets between recently diagnosed type 1 diabetes patients and matched healthy donors. Regulatory and stem cell-like memory subsets were obtained from only 8 patients and about eight healthy donors, while naive and central memory subsets were obtained from all 28 donors. A total of over 95,000,000 sorted cells were examined across all samples, and RNA yield correlated strongly with the number of cells per subset. Broader findings and caveats from the paper: Because cDNA rather than genomic DNA was sequenced, highly expressing activated cells could have been over-represented, although no difference in activation and CD3 levels was found between groups. A moderate but significant shortening of TCRB CDR3 length was observed in type 1 diabetes patients in all four CD4+ subsets. PCR may preferentially amplify shorter templates, but because patient and control samples were amplified and corrected together, any resulting skew would affect both groups equally. Because small numbers of individuals were included in the HLA sub-analyses, any influence of HLA type on TCRB rearrangement was left unresolved. At VDJ recombination sites, patients with type 1 diabetes made fewer insertions and deleted more nucleotides, a pattern implying thymic rearrangement abnormalities. Naive, central memory and regulatory TCRB repertoires appeared more similar among patients than among healthy donors.

The entire amount of isolated RNA was reverse transcribed using the High Capacity cDNA Reverse Transcription Kit, so the sequenced TCRB transcripts were expressed ones. Deep immunoSEQ sequencing was applied to naive, central memory and regulatory T cell samples, giving an average of about 3.4 million total reads per sample. Sorted cells were lysed in RLT buffer, and RNA was extracted using DNase-treated RNeasy Micro or Mini kits according to cell number. Each cell subset was processed separately to prevent cross-contamination, with patient and healthy donor samples processed together. TCRB sequences were amplified from cDNA with the immunoSEQ multiplex PCR, producing 87-bp fragments spanning the CDR3 region. Sequencing of the amplicons was done on the Illumina HiSeq platform. The paper's processing steps were these. Synthetic template baselines were used to correct PCR bias computationally, reads within Hamming distance 2 were collapsed together, and singletons that could not be merged were discarded. Reads were aligned to IMGT to assign V, D and J genes, CDR3 length, and insertions or deletions at six rearrangement sites. Within each subset, clonotype counts were normalized to sorted cell number, and only after that were true diversity and Gini coefficients computed with the tcR R package. The overlap coefficient, calculated on TCRB nucleotide sequences, was used to quantify repertoire sharing. TCRdb mirrors the immuneACCESS table, restricted to in-frame sequences. Some clones are absent from its copies; in checked studies, under half trace to an unresolved V gene, and the reason for the others is unknown. V and J calls and clone size follow that table, whereas D and trimming were derived from the DNA. A total of around 280,000 clones appear in this sample, about 7.8% of them only once. 1% of the sample comes from the top ten.

Input material: central memory CD4+ T cells from blood. The TCR comes from a woman aged 18-30 years in good health. This sequence uses TRBV5-1 and TRBJ2-3, with the D gene too uncertain to name. The sequence in DNA is TGCGCCAGCAGCTTGGATCTACCAAACACAGATACGCAGTATTTT. The resulting protein is CASSLDLPNTDTQYF. Full variable domain (CDR3 extended with the reference TRBV5-1 and TRBJ2-3 proteins): KAGVTQTPRYLIKTRGQQVTLSCSPISGHRSVSWYQQTPGQGLQFLFEYFSETQRNKGNFPGRFSGRQFSNSRSEMNVSTLELGDSALYLCASSLDLPNTDTQYFGPGTRLTVL.